A single sample is the source of the 17 T cell receptor beta chains below, sequenced in a study of blood T cells in healthy people across ages. For the second PCR, which ran for about 6 to 11 cycles, a sample-barcoded 5' primer and a J-beta primer mix were used. One entry per CDR3 protein, called by TCRdb with MiXCR from the 5' RACE reads. The repertoire consists of 720,000 or so distinct CDR3 sequences, with approximately 40% occurring once and the leading ten covering about 32%. The sequencing input was blood. The receptor source for this set is a man older than 75 in good health.

This clonotype came up once. The chain joins TRBV20-1 to TRBJ1-2; D might be TRBD1 (6 bases). Trimming removed 4 bases from V and 1 base from J, with 10 bases in between. The CDR3 has 13 residues. Germline CDR1 DFQATT, CDR2 SNEGSKA (reference sequence). In nucleotides, the CDR3 is TGCAGTGCTAACGCAGGGGATAACTATGGCTACACCTTC. Translation gives CSANAGDNYGYTF.

V usage is TRBV20-1 and J usage is TRBJ2-3; perhaps TRBD1 as D (5 bases). Trimming took off 0 bases at V and 10 bases at J, with 17 bases between the two ends. CDR1 is DFQATT, CDR2 SNEGSKA, per germline (reference sequence). There are 14 residues in the CDR3. The CDR3 bases are TGCAGTGCTAGAGACCTACAGGCAGTAGGTGCGCAGTATTTT. Translating it yields CSARDLQAVGAQYF.

Remarks on this clonotype: Just one base apart from a much larger clone, this may be a read error. This rearrangement joins TRBV7-6 to TRBJ2-1; weak D call: TRBD1 (8 bases). Germline V gene sequence: CDR1 SGHVS, CDR2 FNYEAQ. The CDR3 runs 14 residues. Trimming took 2 bases from V and 13 from J, leaving 18 bases between them. CDR3 bases: TGTGCCAGCAGCTTAAGGGGGGGACAGGTTGAACAGTTCTTC. Translated: CASSLRGGQVEQFF. Using reference TRBV7-6 and TRBJ2-1 for the parts outside the CDR3, the full variable domain is GAGVSQSPRYKVTKRGQDVALRCDPISGHVSLYWYRQALGQGPEFLTYFNYEAQQDKSGLPNDRFSAERPEGSISTLTIQRTEQRDSAMYRCASSLRGGQVEQFFGPGTRLTVL.

For this clonotype: The junction departs from germline at one end; a sequencing error may be responsible. The chain links TRBV7-9 to TRBJ2-5; D uncertain. The CDR3 sequence is 14 residues long. Germline-derived CDR1 and CDR2 are SEHNR and FQNEAQ (reference sequence). CDR3 protein: CASRLLGGQETQYF. CDR3 nucleotides: TGTGCCAGCCGCTTACTGGGTGGCCAAGAGACCCAGTACTTC. The complete variable domain, with remaining parts taken from reference TRBV7-9 and TRBJ2-5, reads DTGVSQNPRHKITKRGQNVTFRCDPISEHNRLYWYRQTLGQGPEFLTYFQNEAQLEKSRLLSDRFSAERPKGSFSTLEIQRTEQGDSAMYLCASRLLGGQETQYFGPGTRLLVL.

The sample holds a few counts of this clonotype. V gene TRBV6-5 combines with J gene TRBJ2-1, with a possible D match to TRBD1 (5 bases). The ends were cut back, 5 bases at V and 6 bases at J, with 14 bases in the middle. The CDR3 has 14 amino acids. Germline CDR1 and CDR2: MNHEY and SVGAGI. This CDR3 reads CASSTPPGRNEQFF. CDR3 DNA: TGTGCCAGCAGTACCCCTCCAGGGCGCAATGAGCAGTTCTTC.

The chain joins TRBV20-1 to TRBJ2-7, with D perhaps assigned TRBD1 or TRBD2 (5 bases each). V was cut by 1 base and J by 0 bases, with 13 bases left in between. This CDR3 is built from 15 residues. Per germline, CDR1 DFQATT and CDR2 SNEGSKA (reference sequence). CDR3 sequence (DNA): TGCAGTGCTAGAGGGGGGAGACAGAGCTCCTACGAGCAGTACTTC. As protein: CSARGGRQSSYEQYF.

The chain recombines TRBV6-5 with TRBJ2-4; D is uncertain. Germline V gene sequence: CDR1 MNHEY, CDR2 SVGAGI. This CDR3 contains 14 residues. The V end was cut by 6 bases, the J end by 4 bases, with 13 bases between. The DNA of the CDR3 is TGTGCCAGCAGCGAACATGGTTCTAAAAACATTCAGTACTTC. This sequence encodes CASSEHGSKNIQYF.

The chain uses TRBV6-2 or TRBV6-3 and TRBJ2-2; the match to TRBD1 covers 8 bases. J was trimmed by 3 bases and V by 7 bases; bases with no gene match: 7. The germline V gene has CDR1 MNHEY and CDR2 SVGEGT. The CDR3 length is 15 residues. CDR3 in DNA: TGTGCCAGCAATCAGGGACAGGTCCACACCGGGGAGCTGTTTTTT. Amino acids: CASNQGQVHTGELFF.

This sequence joins TRBV6-2 or TRBV6-3 and TRBJ2-7; 7 bases line up with TRBD2. The CDR3 loop spans 15 amino acids. Germline CDR1 MNHEY, CDR2 SVGEGT. Unmatched junction bases numbered 8, after V lost 6 bases and J lost 0 bases. CDR3 loop: CASRPGGSSSYEQYF. The CDR3 bases are TGTGCCAGCAGACCCGGGGGGTCCAGCTCCTACGAGCAGTACTTC.

This clonotype was counted ten times or more. V is TRBV29-1 and J is TRBJ2-5; D call uncertain. The CDR3 totals 12 residues. The germline V gene has CDR1 SQVTM and CDR2 ANQGSEA. V was clipped by 4 bases and J by 7 bases, with 13 bases between them. The CDR3 sequence: CSVVMGEGTQYF. CDR3 in DNA: TGCAGCGTTGTTATGGGCGAAGGGACCCAGTACTTC.

Concerning this clonotype: It may be a read error: a sequence one base away is much more abundant. CDR3 loop: CASSYSRGKNIQFF. CDR3 DNA sequence: TGTGCCAGCAGTTACTCCAGGGGAAAAAACATTCAGTTCTTC. The gene calls are TRBV6-2 or TRBV6-3 and TRBJ2-1, with D perhaps TRBD1 (6 bases). The CDR3 contains 14 residues. Trimming took 0 bases from V and 13 from J, leaving 16 bases between them. Germline V gene lookup returns CDR1 MNHEY and CDR2 SVGEGT.

This chain links TRBV12-3 or TRBV12-4 with TRBJ2-3, with D possibly being TRBD1 (6 bases). The V end lost 8 bases, the J end lost 1 base, and 13 bases lay between the germline ends. The CDR3 loop spans 14 amino acids. CDR3 protein: CASPPRQGTDTQYF. The DNA of the CDR3 is TGTGCCAGCCCTCCAAGACAGGGCACAGATACGCAGTATTTT.

This chain links TRBV7-8 with TRBJ2-1, with D possibly TRBD2 on 5 matching bases. The CDR3 runs 15 residues. The germline CDR1 and CDR2 sequences are SGHVS and FQNEAQ. V was shortened by 6 bases and J by 8 bases, with 20 bases between the two germline ends. This CDR3 is CASRPAGRMGHEQFF. The CDR3 nucleotides read TGTGCCAGCAGACCGGCGGGCCGGATGGGCCATGAGCAGTTCTTC.

V gene TRBV18 combines with J gene TRBJ2-5; D unresolved. Germline CDR1 reads KGHSH; CDR2 reads LQKENI. The V and J ends lost 2 bases and 4 bases respectively, with 14 bases between them. The CDR3 is 15 residues long. This CDR3 reads CASSPTTQFLETQYF. CDR3 sequence (DNA): TGTGCCAGCTCACCAACGACACAGTTCCTAGAGACCCAGTACTTC.

By share of the sample, this clonotype is medium-sized (0.01 to 0.1%). The CDR3 spells CASSLIWDTDTQYF. Here the CDR3 DNA reads TGCGCCAGCAGCCTTATATGGGACACAGATACGCAGTATTTT. This chain uses TRBV4-1 with TRBJ2-3, with D unclear. There are 14 residues in the CDR3. CDR1 MGHRA and CDR2 YSYEKL come from the germline V gene. The V and J ends lost 4 bases and 2 bases respectively, with 10 bases between them.

This sequence joins TRBV9 and TRBJ1-2; D remains unclear. Germline-derived CDR1 and CDR2 are SGDLS and YYNGEE. The V end lost 8 bases, the J end lost 8 bases, and 13 bases lay between the germline ends. There are 11 residues in the CDR3. The CDR3: CASERTGGYTF. The CDR3 DNA follows: TGTGCCAGTGAGAGAACGGGGGGCTACACCTTC.

This clonotype was counted many times. The V call is TRBV20-1, the J call TRBJ2-3; 8 positions agree with TRBD2. The ends lost 6 bases at V and 3 bases at J; junction bases unmatched: 8. Per the germline V gene, CDR1 is DFQATT and CDR2 is SNEGSKA (reference sequence). The length of the CDR3 is 14 residues. CDR3 sequence reads: CSAGAGDGTDTQYF. In nucleotides, the CDR3 is TGCAGTGCCGGAGCGGGAGACGGAACAGATACGCAGTATTTT.